This TCR beta chain was profiled in a study of T-cell memory formation after mild COVID-19. A word on this clonotype: Antigen: not known.

Trimming took 4 bases from V and 6 from J, leaving 9 bases between them. The CDR3 extends over 12 amino acids. The germline CDR1 and CDR2 sequences are DFQATT and SNEGSKA (reference sequence). General study results and limits: Clones that got smaller from day 15 to 85 had even CD4/CD8, while clones growing later tipped toward CD4+. The study found contracting CD4+ clones mainly in CM and EM and contracting CD8+ clones in EMRA.

MiXCR, applied by TCRdb to the 5' RACE reads, yields one record per CDR3 protein. The profile covers about 160,000 distinct CDR3 sequences, with about a third appearing a single time and around 12% taken by the ten largest. This TCR derives from an adult woman who had mild COVID-19 (a few samples of this study predate the infection). Cell type and time point are not known. Sequencing was performed on PBMCs or a T cell subset sorted from them (not recorded which). This chain joins TRBV20-1 and TRBJ2-2, with D possibly called TRBD1 or TRBD2 (5 bases each). CDR3 amino acids: CSAMWGSGELFF. DNA of the CDR3: TGCAGTGCTATGTGGGGGTCCGGGGAGCTGTTTTTT.